The 27 T cell receptor beta chains below come from one sample, sequenced in a study of T cells after yellow fever vaccination. TCRdb independently ran MiXCR on the 5' RACE reads; one entry per CDR3 protein. This sample has about 400,000 distinct CDR3 sequences, with more than 9% found just once. Sequencing used PBMCs, obtained on the day of the first yellow fever vaccination. Receptors originate from a young man who received the YFV17D yellow fever vaccine.

The chain couples TRBV24-1 to TRBJ2-1; 8 positions match TRBD1. The CDR3 contains 16 residues. The J segment lost 4 bases and the V segment lost 1 base, leaving 5 bases of the junction unmatched. The V gene's germline CDR1 is KGHDR and CDR2 SFDVKD. The CDR3 DNA sequence: TGTGCCACCAGTGATTTCCCAGGGGGCCATTACAATGAGCAGTTCTTC. Its translation: CATSDFPGGHYNEQFF.

This clonotype turned up a few times. In DNA, the CDR3 is TGTGCCAGCAGCTTAGTCAGGGACAGGTACAATGAGCAGTTCTTC. Translating gives CASSLVRDRYNEQFF. The chain employs TRBV7-9 and TRBJ2-1; the match to TRBD1 covers 8 bases. CDR3 length equals 15 residues. V lost 1 base and J lost 4; bases outside the gene matches: 3. CDR1 is SEHNR, CDR2 FQNEAQ, per germline (reference sequence).

The chain is built from TRBV5-6 and TRBJ1-2; D unresolved. V was pared by 0 bases and J by 2 bases, with 8 bases between. Germline V lookup: CDR1 SGHDT, CDR2 YYEEEE. This CDR3 region has 14 residues. CDR3 nucleotides: TGTGCCAGCAGCTTGGGCGTGACAAACTATGGCTACACCTTC. Encoded protein: CASSLGVTNYGYTF.

This chain joins TRBV10-3 and TRBJ2-2; D is unresolved. The ends were cut back, 6 bases at V and 7 bases at J, with 12 bases in the middle. Germline-derived CDR1 and CDR2 are ENHRY and SYGVKD. The CDR3 has 13 residues. CDR3 sequence: CAIRDLVVGELFF. The CDR3 coding sequence is TGTGCCATCAGGGACCTAGTCGTCGGGGAGCTGTTTTTT.

The V gene is TRBV20-1, the J gene TRBJ1-6; D is perhaps TRBD1 (5 bases). The CDR3 extends over 13 amino acids. Between the trimmed V and J ends, which lost 5 bases and 8 bases, there was a span of 13 bases. Germline-derived CDR1 and CDR2 are DFQATT and SNEGSKA (reference sequence). CDR3 coding DNA: TGCAGTGCTTTGGGGACTCCCGATTCACCCCTCCACTTT. Its protein product is CSALGTPDSPLHF.

This clonotype was recorded a few times. The chain recombines TRBV9 with TRBJ1-3; D ambiguous. CDR1 is SGDLS, CDR2 YYNGEE, per germline. The CDR3 runs 15 residues. V shed 0 bases and J shed 1 base, with 8 bases lying between them. The CDR3: CASSVGRESGNTIYF. Written as DNA, the CDR3 is TGTGCCAGCAGCGTAGGTAGGGAATCTGGAAACACCATATATTTT.

This chain connects TRBV4-2 to TRBJ2-2; unclear D gene. V was clipped by 4 bases and J by 6 bases, with 12 bases between them. CDR1 LGHNA and CDR2 YNFKEQ come from the germline V gene. CDR3 length: 14 residues. DNA for the CDR3: TGTGCCAGCAGCCTAGTGGCCACACCCGGGGAGCTGTTTTTT. Encoded protein: CASSLVATPGELFF.

This rearrangement joins TRBV11-2 to TRBJ1-3, with D maybe TRBD1 (5 bases). Between the trimmed V and J ends, which lost 3 bases and 0 bases, there was a span of 12 bases. The CDR3 covers 16 residues. CDR1 SGHAT and CDR2 FQNNGV come from the germline V gene. This chain's CDR3 is CASSLGTANSGNTIYF. CDR3 nucleotides: TGTGCCAGCAGCTTGGGGACGGCAAACTCTGGAAACACCATATATTTT.

The gene calls are TRBV5-1 and TRBJ2-3; TRBD1 or TRBD2 may be the D gene (5 bases each). This CDR3 is 13 amino acids long. CDR1 SGHRS and CDR2 YFSETQ come from the germline V gene. Trimming took off 4 bases at V and 10 bases at J, with 16 bases between the two ends. CDR3 nucleotide sequence: TGCGCCAGCAGCAGGGACCTGATTGATGCGCAGTATTTT. This encodes CASSRDLIDAQYF.

This clonotype is classed as medium-sized (0.01 to 0.1%). The V and J genes are TRBV7-2 and TRBJ2-3; 7 nucleotides match TRBD1. The CDR3 sequence is 14 residues long. The junction had 4 bases not matched to a gene; V was cut back by 5 bases and J by 2 bases. CDR1 and CDR2 (germline): SGHTA, FQGNSA. The CDR3, as DNA: TGTGCCAGCAGCCCGGACAGGAACACAGATACGCAGTATTTT. This translates into CASSPDRNTDTQYF.

J is TRBJ1-4 and V is TRBV20-1; possibly TRBD1 for D (5 bases). V shed 0 bases and J shed 7 bases, with 12 bases lying between them. The germline V gene has CDR1 DFQATT and CDR2 SNEGSKA (reference sequence). The CDR3 spans 14 residues. CDR3 bases: TGCAGTGCTAGAGACCAAAGGGGCAGTGAAAAACTGTTTTTT. It is translated as CSARDQRGSEKLFF.

The V and J genes are TRBV19 and TRBJ1-1; TRBD1 matches 8 bases. This CDR3 is built from 16 residues. Germline V gene lookup returns CDR1 LNHDA and CDR2 SQIVND (reference sequence). The junction had 5 bases not matched to a gene; V was cut back by 1 base and J by 1 base. This CDR3 is CASSIGSGTGNTEAFF. The CDR3 region has the DNA TGTGCCAGTAGTATAGGTTCAGGGACAGGGAACACTGAAGCTTTCTTT. Combining the CDR3 with reference TRBV19 and TRBJ1-1 gives the whole variable domain DGGITQSPKYLFRKEGQNVTLSCEQNLNHDAMYWYRQDPGQGLRLIYYSQIVNDFQKGDIAEGYSVSREKKESFPLTVTSAQKNPTAFYLCASSIGSGTGNTEAFFGQGTRLTVV.

V usage is TRBV12-3 or TRBV12-4 and J usage is TRBJ1-2; the D gene is possibly TRBD1 (6 bases). V lost 3 bases to trimming and J lost 0 bases, with 11 bases between them. CDR3 length equals 15 residues. CDR3 residues: CASSLGDKTNYGYTF. The CDR3 nucleotides are TGTGCCAGCAGTTTGGGGGACAAAACTAACTATGGCTACACCTTC.

This clonotype has more than one count but fewer than ten. This chain links TRBV29-1 with TRBJ1-2, with D unclear. V lost 2 bases and J lost 4, with 14 bases in between. Germline V lookup: CDR1 SQVTM, CDR2 ANQGSEA. CDR3 size: 14 residues. CDR3 in DNA: TGCAGCGTTGAACTTGGTCCAGATAGCTATGGCTACACCTTC. This encodes CSVELGPDSYGYTF.

This clonotype turned up a few times. The genes are TRBV7-2 and TRBJ1-6; D remains ambiguous. Trimming stripped 1 base from V and 4 bases from J, with 11 bases between. CDR1 SGHTA and CDR2 FQGNSA come from the germline V gene. This CDR3 spans 16 amino acids. The DNA for the CDR3 is TGTGCCAGCAGCTTAGACCGGCAGCTATATAATTCACCCCTCCACTTT. It yields the protein CASSLDRQLYNSPLHF. The full variable domain, rest sourced from reference TRBV7-2 and TRBJ1-6, is GAGVSQSPSNKVTEKGKDVELRCDPISGHTALYWYRQSLGQGLEFLIYFQGNSAPDKSGLPSDRFSAERTGGSVSTLTIQRTQQEDSAVYLCASSLDRQLYNSPLHFGNGTRLTVT.

Comment on this clonotype: Germline is not matched at one junction end, which may reflect a read error. The chain joins TRBV28 to TRBJ1-1, with 7 bases identical to TRBD1. CDR3 length: 15 amino acids. The germline CDR1 and CDR2 sequences are MDHEN and SYDVKM. CDR3 residues: CASRTQGVGDTQAFF. The CDR3 bases are TGTGCCAGCAGGACCCAGGGGGTGGGAGACACTCAAGCTTTCTTT. Together with reference TRBV28 and TRBJ1-1, the CDR3 gives the full variable domain: DVKVTQSSRYLVKRTGEKVFLECVQDMDHENMFWYRQDPGLGLRLIYFSYDVKMKEKGDIPEGYSVSREKKERFSLILESASTNQTSMYLCASRTQGVGDTQAFFGQGTRLTVV.

This clonotype was recorded many times. The chain joins TRBV7-2 to TRBJ2-1, with D hard to call. CDR1 SGHTA and CDR2 FQGNSA come from the germline V gene. This CDR3 is built from 11 residues. V gave up 3 bases and J gave up 6 bases, with 3 bases separating them. This CDR3 is CASSFFNEQFF. CDR3 nucleotide sequence: TGTGCCAGCAGCTTTTTCAATGAGCAGTTCTTC.

This clonotype was seen at least ten times. The J gene is TRBJ2-1, the V gene TRBV7-2; D remains ambiguous. V lost 5 bases and J 0 bases, leaving 14 bases between the germline ends. CDR1 and CDR2 from the germline V gene are SGHTA and FQGNSA. CDR3 length: 16 amino acids. DNA for the CDR3: TGTGCCAGCAGCCTTTACACTGGGCCCTCCTACAATGAGCAGTTCTTC. Its protein is CASSLYTGPSYNEQFF.

The chain combines TRBV7-6 with TRBJ2-7; 12 bases line up with TRBD1. Germline CDR1 SGHVS, CDR2 FNYEAQ. This CDR3 has 16 amino acids. V lost 0 bases to trimming and J lost 5 bases; unmatched junction nucleotides: 5. The CDR3 protein is CASSLAGDRGRDEQYV. DNA for the CDR3: TGTGCCAGCAGCTTAGCGGGGGACAGGGGGCGAGACGAGCAGTACGTC.

The chain combines TRBV19 with TRBJ1-1; D is perhaps TRBD1 (5 bases). The germline V and J ends were trimmed by 7 bases and 3 bases, with 15 bases remaining between them. Germline assignment: CDR1 LNHDA and CDR2 SQIVND (reference sequence). The CDR3 contains 14 residues. This CDR3 reads CASTPHGGDTEAFF. The CDR3 DNA follows: TGTGCCAGTACCCCACACGGGGGGGACACTGAAGCTTTCTTT.

The gene calls are TRBV2 and TRBJ1-1; a possible D gene is TRBD1 (5 bases). CDR3 length: 15 residues. Germline lookup yields CDR1 SNHLY and CDR2 FYNNEI. V lost 7 bases and J lost 1, with 16 bases in between. CDR3 DNA sequence: TGTGCCAGCAACTCAAATCCAGGGACGAACACTGAAGCTTTCTTT. Translating it yields CASNSNPGTNTEAFF.

This clonotype was seen many times. The chain is built from TRBV9 and TRBJ2-7; 9 bases line up with TRBD1. The length of the CDR3 is 14 residues. In germline, CDR1 is SGDLS, CDR2 YYNGEE. Trimming removed 4 bases from V and 1 base from J; junction bases left unmatched: 3. CDR3 bases: TGTGCCAGCAGCATCGGGACAGGGTCCTACGAGCAGTACTTC. Translation: CASSIGTGSYEQYF.

This clonotype showed up just a few times. The gene calls are TRBV12-3 or TRBV12-4 and TRBJ2-3; TRBD2 is a possible D gene (6 bases). Trimming took off 4 bases at V and 13 bases at J, with 21 bases between the two ends. The CDR3 is 14 amino acids. CDR3 coding DNA: TGTGCCAGCAGTTGGGAGGATCGAGCGGATAGGGAGTATTTT. Amino acid sequence: CASSWEDRADREYF.

This chain connects TRBV7-9 to TRBJ2-7; TRBD1 matches 7 bases. Germline assignment: CDR1 SEHNR and CDR2 FQNEAQ (reference sequence). Trimming cost V 5 bases and J 1 base; bases outside gene matches: 5. This CDR3 spans 14 amino acids. CDR3: CASSAETGSYEQYF. The CDR3 coding sequence is TGTGCCAGCAGCGCCGAGACAGGGTCCTACGAGCAGTACTTC. The full variable domain, its missing parts supplied by reference TRBV7-9 and TRBJ2-7, is DTGVSQNPRHKITKRGQNVTFRCDPISEHNRLYWYRQTLGQGPEFLTYFQNEAQLEKSRLLSDRFSAERPKGSFSTLEIQRTEQGDSAMYLCASSAETGSYEQYFGPGTRLTVT.

The chain uses TRBV30 and TRBJ2-6, with a weak D call TRBD1 (5 bases). The CDR3 spans 17 residues. The germline V gene has CDR1 GTSNPN and CDR2 SVGIG (reference sequence). The V and J ends lost 1 base and 0 bases respectively, with 13 bases between them. This CDR3 is CAWSGARVFSGANVLTF. The CDR3 DNA follows: TGTGCCTGGAGTGGGGCCAGGGTTTTCTCTGGGGCCAACGTCCTGACTTTC.

This clonotype has just a few counts. V and J are TRBV6-5 and TRBJ2-3; D remains unclear. V lost 0 bases to trimming and J lost 2 bases, with 9 bases between them. CDR3 length equals 15 residues. CDR1 and CDR2 (germline): MNHEY, SVGAGI. The CDR3 DNA sequence: TGTGCCAGCAGTTACTCAGACTCGAACACAGATACGCAGTATTTT. Amino acids: CASSYSDSNTDTQYF.

The chain uses TRBV5-6 and TRBJ1-4, with D possibly matching TRBD1 (6 bases). CDR3 size: 16 residues. CDR1 is SGHDT, CDR2 YYEEEE, per germline. Trimming removed 3 bases at V and 0 bases at J, with 12 bases between. The CDR3 sequence: CASSYEDRATNEKLFF. The CDR3, as DNA: TGTGCCAGCAGCTACGAGGACAGAGCAACTAATGAAAAACTGTTTTTT.